The 30 T cell receptor beta chains reported below all come from one sample, sequenced in a study of spatial heterogeneity in lung cancer. The time point was: sample taken at primary tumor resection. No cells were sorted before sequencing. The whole RNA sequenced was extracted from tumor, nontumor lung or frozen PBMC. TCRdb reanalysed the 5' RACE reads using MiXCR and keeps one entry per CDR3 protein. The data show almost 75,000 distinct CDR3 sequences, about an eighth seen once. Sequencing was performed on PBMCs, taken at surgery. These receptors were collected from a male donor with early-stage non-small cell lung cancer.

This clonotype was seen a few times. This chain connects TRBV5-6 to TRBJ2-3, with a weak D call TRBD2 (7 bases). The CDR3 has 14 residues. The V and J ends lost 1 base and 6 bases respectively, with 12 bases between them. Germline-derived CDR1 and CDR2 are SGHDT and YYEEEE. CDR3 loop: CASSLLQGGDTQYF. The CDR3, as DNA: TGTGCCAGCAGCTTGCTACAGGGAGGGGATACGCAGTATTTT.

This clonotype was recorded a few times. The genes are TRBV7-3 and TRBJ2-1; 14 nucleotides agree with TRBD2. The trim removed 4 bases at V and 2 bases at J, leaving 4 bases unmatched. Germline CDR1 is SGHTA and CDR2 is FQGTGA. The CDR3 covers 17 residues. The CDR3, as DNA: TGTGCCAGCAGCTCCGGACTAGCGGGAGGAACCTACAATGAGCAGTTCTTC. Protein product: CASSSGLAGGTYNEQFF.

This clonotype occurred a few times. The V call is TRBV25-1, the J call TRBJ1-2; D perhaps matches TRBD1 (6 bases). CDR3 size: 14 residues. Germline-derived CDR1 and CDR2 are MGHDK and SYGVNS. The V and J ends lost 7 bases and 5 bases respectively, with 17 bases between them. The CDR3 region is CASKDSRRYYGYTF. Written as DNA, the CDR3 is TGTGCCAGCAAGGACAGCCGACGTTATTATGGCTACACCTTC.

This clonotype was recorded at least ten times. Sequence at one end of the junction differs from germline and may be a read error. The chain couples TRBV2 to TRBJ2-5; TRBD1 matches at 8 bases. The CDR3 is 12 residues long. Per the germline V gene, CDR1 is SNHLY and CDR2 is FYNNEI. In DNA, the CDR3 is TGTGCCAGCAGTGGCCCCGGGACAGGTCCACACTTC. Encoded protein: CASSGPGTGPHF. The full variable domain, with the rest looked up from reference TRBV2 and TRBJ2-5, is EPEVTQTPSHQVTQMGQEVILRCVPISNHLYFYWYRQILGQKVEFLVSFYNNEISEKSEIFDDQFSVERPDGSNFTLKIRSTKLEDSAMYFCASSGPGTGPHFGPGTRLLVL.

This clonotype appeared many times. The rearrangement links TRBV12-3 or TRBV12-4 to TRBJ1-1; D unclear. This CDR3 contains 11 residues. Trimming stripped 6 bases from V and 3 bases from J, with 5 bases between. As DNA, the CDR3 is TGTGCCAGCAGGGAGGACACTGAAGCTTTCTTT. It yields the protein CASREDTEAFF.

This clonotype occurred a few times. The V and J genes are TRBV20-1 and TRBJ2-3, with 10 bases lining up with TRBD2. CDR1 and CDR2 from the germline V gene are DFQATT and SNEGSKA (reference sequence). CDR3 size: 14 residues. The junction had 5 bases not matched to a gene; V was cut back by 5 bases and J by 3 bases. CDR3 in amino acids: CSAVAGGITDTQYF. The CDR3 DNA reads as TGCAGTGCTGTAGCGGGGGGTATTACAGATACGCAGTATTTT.

This clonotype was counted only a few times. V and J are TRBV19 and TRBJ2-5; TRBD2 matches at 9 bases. CDR3 length: 17 amino acids. Germline V CDR1 and CDR2: LNHDA, SQIVND (reference sequence). The V and J ends lost 5 bases and 5 bases, in that order; junction bases with no gene match: 15. Written as DNA, the CDR3 is TGTGCCAGTAGTCCTTCGGGCGGGAGGGCCGTTACCGAGACCCAGTACTTC. It is translated as CASSPSGGRAVTETQYF.

CDR3 nucleotides: TGTGCCAGCAGCTTAGGGTGGACGACGTATGAGCAGTTCTTC. It encodes CASSLGWTTYEQFF. V and J are TRBV7-8 and TRBJ2-1; unclear D gene. The CDR3 totals 14 residues. Germline V gene lookup returns CDR1 SGHVS and CDR2 FQNEAQ. With 1 base removed from V and 8 bases from J, the gap between germline ends came to 12 bases.

The chain is built from TRBV7-2 and TRBJ2-7; D possibly corresponds to TRBD1 (5 bases). The V end lost 5 bases, the J end lost 0 bases, and 11 bases lay between the germline ends. From germline, CDR1 is SGHTA and CDR2 FQGNSA. CDR3 length: 14 amino acids. The CDR3 bases are TGTGCCAGCAGCCCGCAGGGTACCTCCTACGAGCAGTACTTC. It specifies CASSPQGTSYEQYF.

This clonotype was detected only a few times. The rearrangement links TRBV2 to TRBJ2-2; 7 nucleotides align to TRBD2. This CDR3 is 16 amino acids long. V was pared by 5 bases and J by 2 bases, with 8 bases of the junction left unmatched. Germline assignment: CDR1 SNHLY and CDR2 FYNNEI. The CDR3 loop reads CASSSAGLSNTGELFF. The CDR3 bases are TGTGCCAGCAGTTCTGCGGGACTATCTAACACCGGGGAGCTGTTTTTT. Full variable domain (remainder filled in from reference TRBV2 and TRBJ2-2): EPEVTQTPSHQVTQMGQEVILRCVPISNHLYFYWYRQILGQKVEFLVSFYNNEISEKSEIFDDQFSVERPDGSNFTLKIRSTKLEDSAMYFCASSSAGLSNTGELFFGEGSRLTVL.

This clonotype was observed a few times. V and J are TRBV5-6 and TRBJ2-3; 7 bases align to TRBD1. CDR3 length equals 15 residues. With V trimmed by 4 bases and J by 0 bases, 5 bases remained unmatched. The germline gives CDR1 SGHDT, CDR2 YYEEEE. This CDR3 is CASSTDRDSTDTQYF. CDR3 bases: TGTGCCAGCAGCACCGACAGGGATAGCACAGATACGCAGTATTTT.

This clonotype was seen more than once but under ten times. The V call is TRBV5-1, the J call TRBJ2-5; D is uncertain. Trimming shortened V by 5 bases and J by 2 bases, and 16 bases separated the two germline ends. The CDR3 has 15 residues. The V gene's germline CDR1 is SGHRS and CDR2 YFSETQ. CDR3 bases: TGCGCCAGCAGTAGTATCGTCGGAGCACAAGAGACCCAGTACTTC. Protein sequence: CASSSIVGAQETQYF.

In its sample, this clonotype was seen a few times. The rearrangement links TRBV5-1 to TRBJ2-5, with 7 nucleotides matching TRBD2. The V gene's germline CDR1 is SGHRS and CDR2 YFSETQ. The CDR3 is 14 residues long. After removal of 2 bases from V and 6 bases from J, the junction contained 7 bases not matched to a gene. The CDR3 region is CASSLEAGTKTQYF. The CDR3 DNA reads TGCGCCAGCAGCTTAGAAGCGGGAACGAAGACCCAGTACTTC.

This clonotype has a count of ten or more. The chain employs TRBV5-5 and TRBJ2-7, with 11 nucleotides matching TRBD2. This CDR3 contains 17 residues. The V gene's germline CDR1 is SGHKS and CDR2 YYEKEE (reference sequence). The J segment lost 2 bases and the V segment lost 6 bases, leaving 13 bases of the junction unmatched. CDR3 bases: TGTGCCAGCACCCTGGGACTAGCGGTTGACTACGCCTACGAGCAGTACTTC. Protein product: CASTLGLAVDYAYEQYF.

There are many counts of this clonotype. The chain carries TRBV20-1 and TRBJ2-7; D unclear. The CDR3 is 14 residues long. V lost 4 bases, J lost 3 bases, and 16 bases lay in between. In germline, CDR1 is DFQATT, CDR2 SNEGSKA (reference sequence). The CDR3: CSAKVPGLFYEQYF. CDR3 coding DNA: TGCAGTGCTAAGGTTCCGGGCCTATTCTACGAGCAGTACTTC.

This clonotype has a handful of counts. V usage is TRBV7-9 and J usage is TRBJ1-1; D might be TRBD1 (5 bases). Trimming stripped 7 bases from V and 4 bases from J, with 19 bases between. Germline CDR1 SEHNR, CDR2 FQNEAQ (reference sequence). This CDR3 has 15 amino acids. The CDR3 region is CASNPPGPRTTEAFF. CDR3 sequence (DNA): TGTGCCAGCAACCCTCCGGGGCCGAGGACCACTGAAGCTTTCTTT.

In its sample, this clonotype was seen a few times. The genes are TRBV7-8 and TRBJ2-2; D may be TRBD1 (6 bases). Germline V gene sequence: CDR1 SGHVS, CDR2 FQNEAQ. Trimming removed 2 bases at V and 5 bases at J, with 12 bases between. The CDR3 extends over 15 amino acids. This CDR3 is CASSLLQGGTGELFF. The CDR3 DNA reads as TGTGCCAGCAGCTTACTACAGGGCGGGACCGGGGAGCTGTTTTTT.

Note on this clonotype: Relative to the germline gene, one junction end is altered; a read error may explain this. The chain recombines TRBV9 with TRBJ1-2; no definite D call. The CDR3 is 12 residues long. Germline lookup yields CDR1 SGDLS and CDR2 YYNGEE. In DNA form, the CDR3 reads TGTGCCAGCAGCGTAGGGGCAGGAGTATTTTCCTTC. This codes for CASSVGAGVFSF.

This clonotype came up many times. This chain connects TRBV2 to TRBJ2-1; TRBD1 matches at 7 bases. With 6 bases clipped from V and 2 bases from J, the junction kept 7 bases outside the gene matches. The CDR3 spans 15 residues. Germline CDR1 and CDR2: SNHLY and FYNNEI. The CDR3 protein is CASSAQGNAYNEQFF. In DNA, the CDR3 is TGTGCCAGCAGCGCACAGGGGAATGCCTACAATGAGCAGTTCTTC.

In regard to this clonotype: Possible read error: a much larger clone is one base away. The J gene is TRBJ1-1, the V gene TRBV29-1; unclear D gene. The length of the CDR3 is 14 residues. Germline V CDR1 and CDR2: SQVTM, ANQGSEA. Here the CDR3 DNA reads TGCAGCGCTGTAGGATATGGGATGAACACTGTAGCTTTCTTT. It codes for CSAVGYGMNTVAFF.

This clonotype was seen a few times. This sequence joins TRBV10-3 and TRBJ1-2; possibly TRBD1 for D (6 bases). CDR1 and CDR2 (germline): ENHRY, SYGVKD. V lost 2 bases, J lost 13 bases, and 17 bases lay in between. CDR3 size: 13 residues. CDR3 DNA sequence: TGTGCCATCAGTGAGCTGGGGGCACTTGGGTCCACCTTC. As protein: CAISELGALGSTF.

The chain employs TRBV6-2 or TRBV6-3 and TRBJ1-2; 7 bases line up with TRBD1. The CDR3 covers 18 residues. Germline V gene lookup returns CDR1 MNHEY and CDR2 SVGEGT. Losses at the gene ends were 6 bases for V and 2 bases for J; bases not matched to a gene: 18. CDR3 DNA: TGTGCCAGCAGGCTACCCCGGGACAGCAAAACCAGGAACTATGGCTACACCTTC. It translates to CASRLPRDSKTRNYGYTF.

This rearrangement joins TRBV24-1 to TRBJ2-1, with 10 bases aligning to TRBD2. The CDR3 is made up of 14 amino acids. Germline trimming cut 4 bases from V and 9 bases from J; bases unmatched to any gene: 5. Germline-derived CDR1 and CDR2 are KGHDR and SFDVKD. The CDR3 reads CATSESGRAFEQFF. The CDR3 DNA reads as TGTGCCACCAGTGAAAGCGGGAGGGCCTTTGAGCAGTTCTTC.

The chain recombines TRBV11-2 with TRBJ1-2; a possible D gene is TRBD1 (5 bases). The CDR3 totals 16 residues. The V end was cut by 1 base, the J end by 7 bases, with 19 bases between. The germline gives CDR1 SGHAT, CDR2 FQNNGV. CDR3 DNA sequence: TGTGCCAGCAGCTTAGCTCGGACAATCGGCGTCCGTGGCTACACCTTC. Translation gives CASSLARTIGVRGYTF. Together with reference TRBV11-2 and TRBJ1-2, the CDR3 gives the full variable domain: EAGVAQSPRYKIIEKRQSVAFWCNPISGHATLYWYQQILGQGPKLLIQFQNNGVVDDSQLPKDRFSAERLKGVDSTLKIQPAKLEDSAVYLCASSLARTIGVRGYTFGSGTRLTVV.

The sample holds many counts of this clonotype. This chain connects TRBV10-3 to TRBJ2-1; 12 bases match TRBD2. The CDR3 is 15 amino acids. V was pared by 6 bases and J by 6 bases, with 6 bases of the junction left unmatched. Germline CDR1 ENHRY, CDR2 SYGVKD. CDR3 amino acids: CAIRGASGRGNEQFF. CDR3 nucleotides: TGTGCCATCAGGGGGGCTAGCGGGAGGGGCAATGAGCAGTTCTTC.

The sample holds many counts of this clonotype. This chain uses TRBV7-2 with TRBJ2-7; 8 nucleotides line up with TRBD1. CDR1 SGHTA and CDR2 FQGNSA come from the germline V gene. The V and J ends lost 5 bases and 6 bases, in that order; junction bases with no gene match: 12. This CDR3 is 15 amino acids long. The CDR3 region has the DNA TGTGCCAGCAGCCTCCTAGGACAGGGTGGGAGCGAGCAGTACTTC. This gives the protein CASSLLGQGGSEQYF.

Many counts were recorded for this clonotype. This chain links TRBV19 with TRBJ2-7; TRBD1 matches 9 bases. The CDR3 contains 14 residues. Unmatched junction bases numbered 4, after V lost 4 bases and J lost 3 bases. CDR1 and CDR2 from the germline V gene are LNHDA and SQIVND (reference sequence). The CDR3 sequence is CASSTVDRGYEQYF. For the CDR3, the DNA is TGTGCCAGTAGTACCGTGGACAGGGGCTACGAGCAGTACTTC.

This clonotype was seen at least ten times. This sequence joins TRBV15 and TRBJ1-4, with a weak D call TRBD1 (5 bases). The CDR3 is made up of 15 amino acids. Germline V gene lookup returns CDR1 LNHNV and CDR2 YYDKDF (reference sequence). V gave up 0 bases and J gave up 4 bases, with 9 bases separating them. The CDR3: CATSREQVINEKLFF. CDR3 sequence (DNA): TGTGCCACCAGCAGAGAACAGGTTATTAATGAAAAACTGTTTTTT. Full variable domain (outside the CDR3, taken from reference TRBV15 and TRBJ1-4): DAMVIQNPRYQVTQFGKPVTLSCSQTLNHNVMYWYQQKSSQAPKLLFHYYDKDFNNEADTPDNFQSRRPNTSFCFLDIRSPGLGDTAMYLCATSREQVINEKLFFGSGTQLSVL.

This chain connects TRBV20-1 to TRBJ2-7, with 7 bases identical to TRBD2. V lost 2 bases to trimming and J lost 3 bases; unmatched junction nucleotides: 10. Germline lookup yields CDR1 DFQATT and CDR2 SNEGSKA (reference sequence). The CDR3 extends over 15 amino acids. The CDR3 loop reads CSARPPSGARYEQYF. The CDR3 DNA reads as TGCAGTGCTAGACCTCCTAGCGGAGCCCGCTACGAGCAGTACTTC.

This clonotype occurred a few times. V gene TRBV4-3 combines with J gene TRBJ1-5, with D unresolved. The CDR3 is 14 residues long. V lost 0 bases, J lost 7 bases, and 10 bases lay in between. Germline lookup yields CDR1 LGHNA and CDR2 YSLEER. The CDR3 nucleotides are TGCGCCAGCAGCCAAGAGAGGGATAGGCAGCCCCAGCATTTT. It translates to CASSQERDRQPQHF.